The 26 T cell receptor beta chains presented below share a single source sample, sequenced in a study of response to subunit inactivated influenza vaccine. Using its own MiXCR run on the RT-PCR reads, TCRdb lists one record per CDR3 protein. In the table there are about 540,000 distinct CDR3 sequences, 20% to 25% of which are singletons. The sample also formed part of further work on T cells expressing NK-cell markers. As that study records: The TCR beta cDNA came from 5'RACE template switching with UMIs.

The input for sequencing was CD4+ T cells sorted from PBMCs, taken 11 to 12 days after vaccination. The receptors come from a man in his fifties who received an inactivated influenza vaccine.

This chain connects TRBV5-1 to TRBJ2-5, with TRBD1 matching 12 bases. The CDR3 contains 16 residues. V dropped 3 bases and J dropped 4; count of bases not matched to a gene: 7. Germline CDR1 is SGHRS and CDR2 is YFSETQ. CDR3 residues: CASSWGTGGSLETQYF. The CDR3 region has the DNA TGCGCCAGCAGCTGGGGGACAGGGGGCTCTTTAGAGACCCAGTACTTC.

Here the CDR3 DNA reads TGTGCCAGCAGTCTAGCGGGTCGACTCACCGGGGAGCTGTTTTTT. Amino acids: CASSLAGRLTGELFF. The V gene is TRBV7-9, the J gene TRBJ2-2, with 8 bases matching TRBD2. Per the germline V gene, CDR1 is SEHNR and CDR2 is FQNEAQ (reference sequence). This CDR3 region has 15 residues. V dropped 6 bases and J dropped 4; count of bases not matched to a gene: 7. The variable domain in full, with the rest retrieved from reference TRBV7-9 and TRBJ2-2, is DTGVSQNPRHKITKRGQNVTFRCDPISEHNRLYWYRQTLGQGPEFLTYFQNEAQLEKSRLLSDRFSAERPKGSFSTLEIQRTEQGDSAMYLCASSLAGRLTGELFFGEGSRLTVL.

The genes are TRBV7-9 and TRBJ2-1, with 10 bases aligning to TRBD1. CDR3 size: 15 residues. V shed 5 bases and J 4 bases; nucleotides not matched to a gene: 5. Germline V lookup: CDR1 SEHNR, CDR2 FQNEAQ (reference sequence). CDR3 in DNA: TGTGCCAGCAGCACGGGACAGGGGACGTACAATGAGCAGTTCTTC. Protein: CASSTGQGTYNEQFF.

This clonotype was picked up many times. The V gene is TRBV12-3 or TRBV12-4, the J gene TRBJ1-1; D not certain. With 2 bases removed from V and 4 bases from J, the gap between germline ends came to 8 bases. This CDR3 region has 13 residues. CDR3 in amino acids: CASSLYSSTEAFF. The CDR3 nucleotides read TGTGCCAGCAGTTTATATTCCAGCACTGAAGCTTTCTTT.

The gene calls are TRBV6-1 and TRBJ2-3; 7 nucleotides line up with TRBD1. The CDR3 has 16 residues. Germline V lookup: CDR1 MNHNS, CDR2 SASEGT. Unmatched junction bases numbered 7, after V lost 2 bases and J lost 2 bases. In nucleotides, the CDR3 is TGTGCCAGCAGTGAACCGCTGACAGGGCCCACAGATACGCAGTATTTT. It is translated as CASSEPLTGPTDTQYF.

Only a few counts were recorded for this clonotype. The rearrangement joins TRBV4-3 to TRBJ2-7, with 8 bases matching TRBD2. CDR3 size: 16 residues. V lost 0 bases to trimming and J lost 7 bases; unmatched junction nucleotides: 11. Germline V gene sequence: CDR1 LGHNA, CDR2 YSLEER. This CDR3 reads CASSQEITSGPQEQYF. DNA of the CDR3: TGCGCCAGCAGCCAAGAAATAACTAGCGGTCCTCAAGAGCAGTACTTC.

This clonotype came up a few times. CDR3 nucleotides: TGCGCCAGCAGCTTGGGCGGGAATAACTATGGCTACACCTTC. It encodes CASSLGGNNYGYTF. V usage is TRBV5-1 and J usage is TRBJ1-2; D gene ambiguous. This CDR3 is 14 amino acids long. Germline CDR1 reads SGHRS; CDR2 reads YFSETQ. Trimming pared 0 bases from V and 1 base from J, leaving 7 bases between.

The rearrangement links TRBV20-1 to TRBJ2-7, with 7 bases matching TRBD1. The CDR3 is 15 residues long. Trimming cost V 3 bases and J 3 bases; bases outside gene matches: 11. From germline, CDR1 is DFQATT and CDR2 SNEGSKA (reference sequence). This CDR3 reads CSARELETGNYEQYF. DNA of the CDR3: TGCAGTGCTAGGGAACTCGAGACAGGGAACTACGAGCAGTACTTC.

This clonotype was picked up a small number of times. The V call is TRBV9, the J call TRBJ2-1; TRBD2 aligns across 13 bases. Germline loops: CDR1 SGDLS, CDR2 YYNGEE. J lost 10 bases, V lost 0 bases, and 4 bases had no gene match. This CDR3 has 15 amino acids. The CDR3 protein is CASSVDPGLAGEQFF. DNA for the CDR3: TGTGCCAGCAGCGTAGACCCGGGACTAGCGGGGGAGCAGTTCTTC. Full variable domain (rest looked up from reference TRBV9 and TRBJ2-1): DSGVTQTPKHLITATGQRVTLRCSPRSGDLSVYWYQQSLDQGLQFLIQYYNGEERAKGNILERFSAQQFPDLHSELNLSSLELGDSALYFCASSVDPGLAGEQFFGPGTRLTVL.

The chain uses TRBV7-9 and TRBJ2-7, with D perhaps TRBD2 (5 bases). The CDR3 is made up of 12 amino acids. Looked up from germline, CDR1 is SEHNR and CDR2 is FQNEAQ (reference sequence). V lost 5 bases to trimming and J lost 3 bases, with 8 bases between them. CDR3 nucleotide sequence: TGTGCCAGCAGCCGAGGGAACTACGAGCAGTACTTC. It specifies CASSRGNYEQYF.

This clonotype was observed a few times. The chain has TRBV7-6 and TRBJ2-1; a weak D match, TRBD2 (5 bases). Germline V CDR1 and CDR2: SGHVS, FNYEAQ. Deletions cut 2 bases from V and 9 bases from J, with 11 bases between. The CDR3 consists of 13 residues. The CDR3 loop is CASSLSGGTEQFF. DNA of the CDR3: TGTGCCAGCAGCTTATCAGGAGGTACTGAGCAGTTCTTC. The full variable domain, completed using reference TRBV7-6 and TRBJ2-1, is GAGVSQSPRYKVTKRGQDVALRCDPISGHVSLYWYRQALGQGPEFLTYFNYEAQQDKSGLPNDRFSAERPEGSISTLTIQRTEQRDSAMYRCASSLSGGTEQFFGPGTRLTVL.

The rearrangement links TRBV7-9 to TRBJ1-2, with 7 bases matching TRBD1. In germline, CDR1 is SEHNR, CDR2 FQNEAQ (reference sequence). The junction had 6 bases not matched to a gene; V was cut back by 5 bases and J by 3 bases. The CDR3 sequence is 14 residues long. CDR3 amino acids: CASSKQGTHYGYTF. The CDR3 DNA is TGTGCCAGCAGCAAACAGGGGACGCACTATGGCTACACCTTC.

This clonotype has at least ten counts. The chain joins TRBV29-1 to TRBJ2-5, with D perhaps TRBD1 (6 bases). Germline-derived CDR1 and CDR2 are SQVTM and ANQGSEA. V was cut by 6 bases and J by 1 base, with 12 bases left in between. The CDR3 runs to 13 residues. The CDR3 region is CSVVRTVQETQYF. The CDR3, as DNA: TGCAGCGTCGTACGGACAGTCCAAGAGACCCAGTACTTC.

In this sample, this clonotype turned up a few times. The rearrangement links TRBV20-1 to TRBJ1-1; weak D call: TRBD1 (5 bases). The CDR3 has 15 amino acids. CDR1 and CDR2 from the germline V gene are DFQATT and SNEGSKA (reference sequence). The V end was cut by 0 bases, the J end by 1 base, with 12 bases between. The CDR3 sequence is CSARDMARGNTEAFF. For the CDR3, the DNA is TGCAGTGCTAGAGATATGGCAAGGGGGAACACTGAAGCTTTCTTT.

The chain combines TRBV18 with TRBJ1-5, with unresolved D. Deletions cut 3 bases from V and 6 bases from J, with 9 bases between. The germline gives CDR1 KGHSH, CDR2 LQKENI. This CDR3 is 13 amino acids long. CDR3 sequence (DNA): TGTGCCAGCTCACCTGGAGTGGTTCAGCCCCAGCATTTT. This translates into CASSPGVVQPQHF. The full variable domain, with the rest looked up from reference TRBV18 and TRBJ1-5, is NAGVMQNPRHLVRRRGQEARLRCSPMKGHSHVYWYRQLPEEGLKFMVYLQKENIIDESGMPKERFSAEFPKEGPSILRIQQVVRGDSAAYFCASSPGVVQPQHFGDGTRLSIL.

The chain employs TRBV5-6 and TRBJ2-6; 9 nucleotides line up with TRBD1. J lost 2 bases, V lost 3 bases, and 0 bases had no gene match. The CDR3 has 15 residues. Germline V gene data show CDR1 as SGHDT and CDR2 as YYEEEE. CDR3: CASSWTGAGANVLTF. The CDR3 DNA sequence: TGTGCCAGCAGCTGGACAGGGGCTGGGGCCAACGTCCTGACTTTC.

The chain links TRBV3-1 to TRBJ2-2; the D is unclear. This CDR3 spans 12 amino acids. The V end lost 9 bases, the J end lost 4 bases, and 9 bases lay between the germline ends. The germline V gene has CDR1 LGHDT and CDR2 YNNKEL (reference sequence). The CDR3 DNA sequence: TGTGCCAGTAACACCGGCACCGGGGAGCTGTTTTTT. As protein: CASNTGTGELFF.

The table lists this clonotype with a few counts. In DNA form, the CDR3 reads TGCGCCAGCAGCCGCATAGCGGGGGGGCTCCCCGGGGAGCTGTTTTTT. Translation gives CASSRIAGGLPGELFF. The chain is built from TRBV4-3 and TRBJ2-2; 11 positions agree with TRBD2. The CDR3 totals 16 residues. Germline trimming cut 4 bases from V and 6 bases from J; bases unmatched to any gene: 7. Germline V gene sequence: CDR1 LGHNA, CDR2 YSLEER.

There are a few counts of this clonotype. The chain is built from TRBV7-9 and TRBJ1-2; the match to TRBD1 covers 7 bases. Trimming at V came to 5 bases and at J to 4 bases, leaving 7 bases not matched to a gene. The CDR3 is 14 amino acids. Germline-derived CDR1 and CDR2 are SEHNR and FQNEAQ (reference sequence). The CDR3 loop is CASSKDRSSYGYTF. The CDR3 bases are TGTGCCAGCAGCAAGGACAGGTCCTCCTATGGCTACACCTTC.

CDR3 sequence: CASSLQGPATGELFF. The CDR3 DNA reads TGTGCCAGCAGCTTACAGGGACCGGCCACCGGGGAGCTGTTTTTT. The V gene is TRBV11-3, the J gene TRBJ2-2; TRBD1 or TRBD2 may be the D gene (5 bases each). Trimming pared 2 bases from V and 4 bases from J, leaving 11 bases between. CDR1 is SGHNT and CDR2 is YENEEA in the germline V gene. This CDR3 spans 15 amino acids. Full variable domain (missing parts from reference TRBV11-3 and TRBJ2-2): EAGVVQSPRYKIIEKKQPVAFWCNPISGHNTLYWYLQNLGQGPELLIRYENEEAVDDSQLPKDRFSAERLKGVDSTLKIQPAELGDSAVYLCASSLQGPATGELFFGEGSRLTVL.

This clonotype was observed a handful of times. This chain joins TRBV12-3 or TRBV12-4 and TRBJ1-3, with no clear D. The CDR3 length is 14 residues. Trimming took off 5 bases at V and 3 bases at J, with 11 bases between the two ends. CDR3 sequence: CASSQTKFGNTIYF. CDR3 coding DNA: TGTGCCAGCAGTCAAACCAAATTTGGAAACACCATATATTTT.

The V and J genes are TRBV5-1 and TRBJ2-5; 9 positions match TRBD1. Germline CDR1 reads SGHRS; CDR2 reads YFSETQ. The CDR3 covers 13 residues. The V and J ends lost 4 bases and 7 bases, in that order; junction bases with no gene match: 5. CDR3 amino acids: CASSRTGEATQYF. CDR3 bases: TGCGCCAGCAGCCGGACAGGGGAGGCGACCCAGTACTTC.

This chain connects TRBV6-5 to TRBJ2-1; 7 nucleotides agree with TRBD2. The CDR3 extends over 16 amino acids. Losses at the gene ends were 0 bases for V and 6 bases for J; bases not matched to a gene: 8. The germline CDR1 and CDR2 sequences are MNHEY and SVGAGI. DNA of the CDR3: TGTGCCAGCAGTTACTCAAGGCGGGGCGGGGGCAATGAGCAGTTCTTC. Translation: CASSYSRRGGGNEQFF.

V is TRBV6-2 or TRBV6-3 and J is TRBJ2-4, with D perhaps matching TRBD2 (7 bases). CDR1 and CDR2 from the germline V gene are MNHEY and SVGEGT. Trimming removed 0 bases at V and 1 base at J, with 22 bases between. This CDR3 contains 20 residues. The CDR3 nucleotides read TGTGCCAGCAGTTACTCCACAGGGAGGGGGGGGCTTTTTGCCAAAAACATTCAGTACTTC. Encoded protein: CASSYSTGRGGLFAKNIQYF.

This clonotype showed up many times. The chain couples TRBV12-3 or TRBV12-4 to TRBJ1-5; D is ambiguous. The CDR3 has 13 residues. Between the trimmed V and J ends, which lost 3 bases and 3 bases, there was a span of 6 bases. CDR3 protein: CASSFQSNQPQHF. The CDR3 DNA reads TGTGCCAGCAGTTTCCAGTCCAATCAGCCCCAGCATTTT.

The rearrangement joins TRBV20-1 to TRBJ2-7; 9 bases match TRBD1. The CDR3 totals 15 residues. The V gene's germline CDR1 is DFQATT and CDR2 SNEGSKA (reference sequence). V shed 5 bases, J shed 3 bases, and the junction held 11 bases outside the gene matches. CDR3 DNA sequence: TGCAGTGCTTCCGTTACGGGACAGGGATACTACGAGCAGTACTTC. This encodes CSASVTGQGYYEQYF.